The rows below give T cell receptor beta chains drawn from one sample of a study of cytomegalovirus exposure and HLA in healthy donors. TCRdb's table, derived via immunoSEQ multiplex PCR, lists solely in-frame clones and lacks some. The data show 100,000 to 150,000 clones, 80% to 90% seen once. The sample comprised PBMCs. The receptors come from a woman under 30 in good health and CMV-seronegative. The CDR3 runs from the conserved cysteine through the conserved F or W. The D gene is left open where the match is weak. Expanded clones get a size class; other rows say once, few or many, or leave the size out.

abundance	d_gene	v_gene	j_gene	CDR3nt	CDR3aa
.	.	TRBV14	TRBJ1-6	TGTGCCAGCAGCCAAGATTTCTCGGGTTCACCCCTCCACTTT	CASSQDFSGSPLHF
few	.	TRBV19	TRBJ1-3	TGTGCCAGTAGGATTACAGCTGGAAACACCATATATTTT	CASRITAGNTIYF
once	TRBD2	TRBV27	TRBJ2-3	TGTGCCAGCAGGGTGACTAGCGGGGGATTGAGGATCAGCACAGATACGCAGTATTTT	CASRVTSGGLRISTDTQYF
.	.	TRBV18	TRBJ2-1	TGTGCCAGCTCACCACAGGAGCAGCGGCTAGCATCCTACAATGAGCAGTTCTTC	CASSPQEQRLASYNEQFF
.	.	TRBV4-1	TRBJ1-5	TGCGCCAGCAGCCAAGACTGGGGCAGGGGCGGGAATCAGCCCCAGCATTTT	CASSQDWGRGGNQPQHF
.	TRBD1	TRBV11-2	TRBJ1-3	TGTGCCAGCAGCTTAGGGGACAGGGGATACCTCGCGGATTTT	CASSLGDRGYLADF
.	.	TRBV5-4	TRBJ2-3	TGTGCCAGCAGCTTGTTTTTAGCTGTGTACAGGGGCACAGATACGCAGTATTTT	CASSLFLAVYRGTDTQYF
.	TRBD1	TRBV6-1	TRBJ1-1	TGTGCCAGCAGTGTCGACGCAAGGACAGGGGACACTGAAGCTTTCTTT	CASSVDARTGDTEAFF
.	.	TRBV6-5	TRBJ1-1	TGTGCCAGCAAAGGACAGGAAGCTTTCTTT	CASKGQEAFF
.	TRBD1	TRBV7-2	TRBJ2-5	TGTGCCAGCAGCCGCTACCAGGGGGCCGGGGAGACCCAGTACTTC	CASSRYQGAGETQYF
many	.	TRBV7-9	TRBJ2-7	TGTGCCAGCAGCTTAATTGGCAGCTCCTACGAGCAGTACTTC	CASSLIGSSYEQYF
.	TRBD1	TRBV6-1	TRBJ1-5	TGTGCCAGCACGGGACAGATAAATCAGCCCCAGCATTTT	CASTGQINQPQHF
.	TRBD1	TRBV6-1	TRBJ1-2	TGTGCCAGCAGTGAAGCTTATCTAGGACAGGGGGATGGCTACACCTTC	CASSEAYLGQGDGYTF
.	.	TRBV6-1	TRBJ2-7	TGTGCCAGCAGTGAATTTTTATTACAGGGCCCCTACGAGCAGTACTTC	CASSEFLLQGPYEQYF
.	.	TRBV12-5	TRBJ2-7	TGTGCTAGTGGTTATGGGGGGTCCTACGAGCAGTACTTC	CASGYGGSYEQYF
.	.	TRBV27	TRBJ1-4	TGTGCCACCGGACGAGGAGGGCCTAATGAAAAACTGTTTTTT	CATGRGGPNEKLFF
.	TRBD1	TRBV6-5	TRBJ1-5	TGTGCCAGCAGCTACTCGGACAGGGGGGATCAGCCCCAGCATTTT	CASSYSDRGDQPQHF